The 14 T cell receptor beta chains below all came from one sample that was sequenced in a study of OX40 agonist ivuxolimab in advanced cancers. Library generation was performed with the immunoSEQ multiplex PCR assay. TCRdb took this table from immuneACCESS and kept in-frame rearrangements with V and J called. Such tables lack part of the clones; where checked against another copy, unresolved V genes explain under half of the gap, and the rest is unexplained. The sample has tens of thousands of clones on record, over 80% of them singletons. Around 2.9% of the sample rests with the top ten. Sequences were derived from CD4+ or CD8+ T cells sorted from blood, sampled in a trial of the OX40 agonist ivuxolimab. These receptors all stem from an adult with an advanced solid tumor such as melanoma, head and neck, liver or kidney cancer.

The chain joins TRBV5-5 to TRBJ2-5, with 8 bases identical to TRBD1. The germline V gene encodes CDR1 SGHKS and CDR2 YYEKEE (reference sequence). This CDR3 has 15 residues. The V segment lost 3 bases and the J segment 5 bases; nucleotides outside the gene matches: 9. The CDR3 loop is CASSSDRGGSETQYF. The CDR3 nucleotides read TGTGCCAGCAGCTCCGACAGGGGTGGGTCGGAGACCCAGTACTTC.

The chain joins TRBV4-2 to TRBJ2-3, with 10 bases aligning to TRBD2. Trimming took 1 base from V and 1 from J; bases not matched to a gene: 8. This CDR3 has 18 amino acids. Germline V CDR1 and CDR2: LGHNA, YNFKEQ. The CDR3 DNA sequence: TGTGCCAGCAGCCAAGTAGGAGCGGGAGGGCCGGGCACAGATACGCAGTATTTT. This codes for CASSQVGAGGPGTDTQYF.

This chain joins TRBV30 and TRBJ1-1; D gene unclear. The CDR3 is 13 amino acids. CDR1 is GTSNPN, CDR2 SVGIG, per germline (reference sequence). Trimming pared 3 bases from V and 3 bases from J, leaving 11 bases between. Here the CDR3 DNA reads TGTGCCTGGAGACGGCGGCTGGACACTGAAGCTTTCTTT. Translation: CAWRRRLDTEAFF.

A few counts support this clone. CDR3 DNA sequence: TGCGCCAGCAGCCACACTACAGGGGCCCGTGGAAACACCATATATTTT. It is translated as CASSHTTGARGNTIYF. The chain employs TRBV4-3 and TRBJ1-3; TRBD1 matches at 7 bases. CDR1 LGHNA and CDR2 YSLEER come from the germline V gene. This CDR3 is built from 16 residues. V shed 3 bases, J shed 3 bases, and the junction held 8 bases outside the gene matches.

This sequence joins TRBV12-5 and TRBJ2-3, with 9 bases matching TRBD2. This CDR3 is 19 amino acids long. Germline values: CDR1 LGHNT, CDR2 FRNRAP. The V segment lost 6 bases and the J segment 2 bases; nucleotides outside the gene matches: 18. The CDR3 nucleotides read TGTGCTAGTGGGGGCTGGGGCATGACTAGCGGACCCTTCACAGATACGCAGTATTTT. The encoded protein is CASGGWGMTSGPFTDTQYF.

V gene TRBV7-8 combines with J gene TRBJ2-2, with 8 bases identical to TRBD2. The length of the CDR3 is 15 residues. V gave up 5 bases and J gave up 3 bases; unmatched junction bases: 5. Germline V gives CDR1 SGHVS, CDR2 FQNEAQ. CDR3 in DNA: TGTGCCAGCAGCACCTCGGGGGGGTACACCGGGGAGCTGTTTTTT. Translating it yields CASSTSGGYTGELFF.

The chain carries TRBV14 and TRBJ2-5, with TRBD1 as a possible D gene (6 bases). Germline V gene sequence: CDR1 SGHDN, CDR2 FVKESK. The CDR3 covers 17 residues. The V end was cut by 1 base, the J end by 2 bases, with 17 bases between. CDR3 nucleotide sequence: TGTGCCAGCAGCCAAGTGAGGGCAGGGGCGGCACAAGAGACCCAGTACTTC. It is translated as CASSQVRAGAAQETQYF. The whole variable domain, filled in from reference TRBV14 and TRBJ2-5, reads EAGVTQFPSHSVIEKGQTVTLRCDPISGHDNLYWYRRVMGKEIKFLLHFVKESKQDESGMPNNRFLAERTGGTYSTLKVQPAELEDSGVYFCASSQVRAGAAQETQYFGPGTRLLVL.

The chain carries TRBV29-1 and TRBJ2-4, with D perhaps matching TRBD2 (5 bases). The germline V gene has CDR1 SQVTM and CDR2 ANQGSEA. The V end lost 7 bases, the J end lost 7 bases, and 11 bases lay between the germline ends. The CDR3 sequence is 11 residues long. CDR3 sequence reads: CSAGPGNIQYF. The CDR3 DNA is TGCAGCGCCGGACCGGGGAACATTCAGTACTTC.

The chain employs TRBV2 and TRBJ2-2; D gene unclear. Trimming took 4 bases from V and 8 from J, leaving 8 bases between them. The CDR3 has 12 amino acids. Germline CDR1 SNHLY, CDR2 FYNNEI. CDR3 in amino acids: CASSGQRGELFF. CDR3 DNA: TGTGCCAGCAGTGGTCAAAGGGGGGAGCTGTTTTTT.

The chain is built from TRBV10-3 and TRBJ2-5; 9 bases align to TRBD2. This CDR3 region has 16 residues. V was clipped by 1 base and J by 2 bases; unmatched bases: 5. CDR1 and CDR2 (germline): ENHRY, SYGVKD. The CDR3: CAISEFGREGQETQYF. CDR3 nucleotides: TGTGCCATCAGTGAGTTCGGGCGGGAGGGTCAAGAGACCCAGTACTTC.

This sequence joins TRBV19 and TRBJ2-4, with D unclear. CDR3 length equals 14 residues. Trimming left V 7 bases short and J 0 bases short, with 10 bases between. Per germline, CDR1 LNHDA and CDR2 SQIVND (reference sequence). The CDR3 DNA follows: TGTGCCAGTAAGGGCAGCCCAGCCAAAAACATTCAGTACTTC. This gives the protein CASKGSPAKNIQYF.

This sequence joins TRBV5-1 and TRBJ2-5; 10 positions agree with TRBD2. CDR1 SGHRS and CDR2 YFSETQ come from the germline V gene. Trimming at V came to 5 bases and at J to 1 base, leaving 8 bases not matched to a gene. The CDR3 totals 16 residues. This CDR3 reads CASRLPSGSPQETQYF. CDR3 bases: TGCGCCAGCAGGCTCCCTAGCGGGAGTCCCCAAGAGACCCAGTACTTC.

The rearrangement uses TRBV30 and TRBJ1-3; D possibly corresponds to TRBD1 (5 bases). V dropped 7 bases and J dropped 2 bases, with 30 bases sitting between them. This CDR3 region has 19 residues. CDR1 is GTSNPN and CDR2 is SVGIG in the germline V gene (reference sequence). CDR3: CAFGVFNLRPGRTGNTIYF. Here the CDR3 DNA reads TGTGCCTTTGGAGTGTTTAATCTCAGGCCAGGGAGGACTGGAAACACCATATATTTT.

The chain combines TRBV19 with TRBJ2-1; 13 bases fit TRBD2. The CDR3 spans 15 residues. V gave up 0 bases and J gave up 14 bases; unmatched junction bases: 7. Germline-derived CDR1 and CDR2 are LNHDA and SQIVND (reference sequence). CDR3 amino acids: CASSIELAGGPRKFF. In DNA, the CDR3 is TGTGCCAGTAGTATAGAACTAGCGGGAGGGCCGAGGAAGTTCTTC. Complete variable domain (other parts from reference TRBV19 and TRBJ2-1): DGGITQSPKYLFRKEGQNVTLSCEQNLNHDAMYWYRQDPGQGLRLIYYSQIVNDFQKGDIAEGYSVSREKKESFPLTVTSAQKNPTAFYLCASSIELAGGPRKFFGPGTRLTVL.